A single sample is the source of the 23 T cell receptor beta chains below, sequenced in a study of post-analysis software for immune sequencing data (dated by TCRdb to about 2015). Beyond this particular receptor, the publication reports: Several TRBV segments, including TRBV5-6, TRBV5-1 and TRBV20-1, were significantly more frequent in patients than controls.

The antigens of these receptors remain unknown. Libraries came from PCR. The run used an Illumina HiSeq 2500. To reduce PCR and sequencing biases, unique molecular identifiers were incorporated into the TCR beta cDNA libraries. TCRdb reanalyzed the raw reads on its own, using fastp at Q25 for trimming and MiXCR for clone calling, and kept in-frame beta chains. Each CDR3 protein gets just one entry, which takes the most common genes and DNA from the rows behind it. The sample table holds 700,000 to 900,000 distinct CDR3 sequences, of which roughly 50% were seen once. The leading ten clones occupy roughly 4.9% of the sample. Material for sequencing was blood. The receptors originated from a girl aged 10 to 17 with multiple sclerosis.

The chain carries TRBV11-2 and TRBJ2-5, with D tentatively TRBD2 (6 bases). Between the trimmed V and J ends, which lost 2 bases and 5 bases, there was a span of 15 bases. Per the germline V gene, CDR1 is SGHAT and CDR2 is FQNNGV. This CDR3 contains 15 residues. CDR3 protein: CASSLSLSGGETQYF. The CDR3 region has the DNA TGTGCCAGCAGCTTAAGTCTGTCTGGGGGGGAGACCCAGTACTTC.

This clonotype was recorded once. The gene calls are TRBV16 and TRBJ2-5; D is unclear. The J call may not be correct, given that the DNA end is closer to TRBJ2-7. Germline V gene sequence: CDR1 KGHSY, CDR2 FQNENV. This CDR3 has 12 residues. In DNA, the CDR3 is TGTGCCAGCAGCCACTCAGGCATCGAGCAGTACTTC. Protein product: CASSHSGIEQYF.

CDR3 loop: CASSLGVGGREENIQYF. The CDR3 coding sequence is TGTGCCAGCAGTTTAGGAGTGGGCGGGAGAGAGGAAAACATTCAGTACTTC. The J gene is TRBJ2-4, the V gene TRBV12-3 or TRBV12-4; the match to TRBD2 covers 7 bases. The junction had 11 bases not matched to a gene; V was cut back by 1 base and J by 5 bases. CDR3 size: 17 residues.

This clonotype occurred a few times. J is TRBJ1-2 and V is TRBV10-3, with 9 bases that match TRBD1. J gave up 7 bases and V 2 bases, and 5 bases lay outside the gene matches. Germline values: CDR1 ENHRY, CDR2 SYGVKD. The CDR3 is 14 amino acids. The CDR3 region has the DNA TGTGCCATCAGTGAGCGGGACAGGGTTATTGGCTACACCTTC. This translates into CAISERDRVIGYTF.

This clonotype was detected a few times. The chain recombines TRBV5-1 with TRBJ2-1, with D perhaps TRBD1 (5 bases). The length of the CDR3 is 14 residues. CDR1 is SGHRS and CDR2 is YFSETQ in the germline V gene. V shed 5 bases and J shed 6 bases, with 15 bases lying between them. The CDR3 nucleotides are TGCGCCAGCAGAGGCCTTAGTGGGGCCAATGAGCAGTTCTTC. Its translation is CASRGLSGANEQFF. Drawing the rest from reference TRBV5-1 and TRBJ2-1, the complete variable domain is KAGVTQTPRYLIKTRGQQVTLSCSPISGHRSVSWYQQTPGQGLQFLFEYFSETQRNKGNFPGRFSGRQFSNSRSEMNVSTLELGDSALYLCASRGLSGANEQFFGPGTRLTVL.

This clonotype has a handful of counts. A read error may account for a junction end that differs from germline. The V gene is TRBV7-9, the J gene TRBJ1-2; no firm D call. The CDR3 totals 16 residues. Germline CDR1 and CDR2: SEHNR and FQNEAQ (reference sequence). CDR3 amino acids: CASSLGVGQVDYGYTF. For the CDR3, the DNA is TGTGCCAGCAGCTTAGGAGTCGGGCAGGTGGACTATGGCTACACCTTT.

The count of this clonotype is one. The V call is TRBV5-8, the J call TRBJ2-4, with D tentatively TRBD1 (5 bases). Gene TRBJ2-5 matches the end of the DNA better, so the J call may be wrong. The CDR3 loop spans 17 amino acids. Germline-derived CDR1 and CDR2 are SGHTS and YDEGEE. In nucleotides, the CDR3 is TGTGCCAGCAGCTTGGTATGGGCCCTCCAGGGTGAAGAGACCCAGTACTTC. As protein: CASSLVWALQGEETQYF.

This clonotype was observed a handful of times. The chain has TRBV28 and TRBJ2-4, with 7 bases identical to TRBD1. This CDR3 is built from 16 residues. J gave up 0 bases and V 2 bases, and 4 bases lay outside the gene matches. Germline V gene sequence: CDR1 MDHEN, CDR2 SYDVKM. The DNA for the CDR3 is TGTGCCAGCAGTTTAGGGACAGCAGTAGCCAAAAACATTCAGTACTTC. This codes for CASSLGTAVAKNIQYF.

The J gene is TRBJ2-7, the V gene TRBV20-1; the match to TRBD1 covers 8 bases. CDR3 size: 12 residues. The trim removed 7 bases at V and 4 bases at J, leaving 6 bases unmatched. CDR1 DFQATT and CDR2 SNEGSKA come from the germline V gene (reference sequence). This chain's CDR3 is CSGSDREYEQYF. In nucleotides, the CDR3 is TGCAGTGGTTCGGACAGGGAGTACGAGCAGTACTTC.

This clonotype turned up a few times. The CDR3 reads CASSLSGTANTEAFF. In DNA, the CDR3 is TGTGCCAGCAGCTTATCCGGGACAGCGAACACTGAAGCTTTCTTT. This chain uses TRBV7-3 with TRBJ1-1; 7 positions agree with TRBD1. From germline, CDR1 is SGHTA and CDR2 FQGTGA. This CDR3 is built from 15 residues. Trimming at V came to 2 bases and at J to 1 base, leaving 4 bases not matched to a gene.

This rearrangement joins TRBV3-1 to TRBJ1-4; 8 nucleotides align to TRBD1. Germline V gene sequence: CDR1 LGHDT, CDR2 YNNKEL (reference sequence). This CDR3 is 15 amino acids long. Germline trimming cut 3 bases from V and 7 bases from J; bases unmatched to any gene: 7. The CDR3 nucleotides read TGTGCCAGCAGCCATCGACAGGGGATGAGTGAAAAACTGTTTTTT. Its protein product is CASSHRQGMSEKLFF.

The chain carries TRBV29-1 and TRBJ2-5; no clear D gene. CDR3 size: 13 residues. Trimming left V 6 bases short and J 5 bases short, with 16 bases between. Germline V gives CDR1 SQVTM, CDR2 ANQGSEA. The CDR3 sequence is CSVPGSVEETQYF. DNA of the CDR3: TGCAGCGTCCCTGGATCCGTAGAGGAGACCCAGTACTTC.

Only one count was recorded for this clonotype. This chain links TRBV27 with TRBJ2-7; D unclear. Near its end, the DNA agrees better with TRBJ2-5, so the J call may be wrong. Germline V gene data show CDR1 as MNHEY and CDR2 as SMNVEV (reference sequence). This CDR3 is 13 amino acids long. The CDR3 coding sequence is TGTGCCAGCAGTAGCCCGAAAGAAGAGACCCAGTACTTC. Amino acids: CASSSPKEETQYF.

The chain uses TRBV15 and TRBJ2-1; D is unresolved. V was cut by 1 base and J by 10 bases, with 14 bases left in between. This CDR3 is built from 14 residues. Germline CDR1 and CDR2: LNHNV and YYDKDF (reference sequence). CDR3 amino acids: CATSRVELWYEQFF. In DNA form, the CDR3 reads TGTGCCACCAGCAGAGTCGAGCTGTGGTACGAGCAGTTCTTC.

This clonotype occurred a few times. The CDR3 sequence: CSVPSRRQGSEQYF. The CDR3 nucleotides are TGCAGTGTCCCCTCAAGGAGACAGGGAAGCGAGCAGTACTTC. The rearrangement uses TRBV20-1 and TRBJ2-7; the match to TRBD1 covers 7 bases. V lost 7 bases, J lost 6 bases, and 15 bases stayed unmatched. Germline V gene data show CDR1 as DFQATT and CDR2 as SNEGSKA (reference sequence). The CDR3 length is 14 residues.

The gene calls are TRBV28 and TRBJ2-1; 12 bases map to TRBD1. Looked up from germline, CDR1 is MDHEN and CDR2 is SYDVKM. Trimming at V came to 4 bases and at J to 8 bases, leaving 15 bases not matched to a gene. This CDR3 comprises 18 residues. The CDR3 is CASSSPTTGTGGFDEQFF. DNA for the CDR3: TGTGCCAGCAGTTCTCCAACGACCGGGACAGGGGGCTTTGATGAGCAGTTCTTC.

The rearrangement joins TRBV28 to TRBJ2-7; D ambiguous. The germline gives CDR1 MDHEN, CDR2 SYDVKM. V was trimmed by 2 bases and J by 5 bases, leaving 10 bases between them. CDR3 length: 13 residues. CDR3 sequence: CASSLTPGHEQYF. The CDR3 DNA reads TGTGCCAGCAGTTTAACGCCAGGCCACGAGCAGTACTTC.

This clonotype is a singleton in its sample. The chain joins TRBV28 to TRBJ1-4, with D maybe TRBD1 (5 bases). This CDR3 has 13 residues. V lost 5 bases, J lost 5 bases, and 9 bases lay in between. The germline gives CDR1 MDHEN, CDR2 SYDVKM. CDR3 in DNA: TGTGCCAGCAGTGCCGGGACGAATGAAAAACTGTTTTTT. Translation gives CASSAGTNEKLFF.

The rearrangement joins TRBV6-2 or TRBV6-3 to TRBJ1-2; the D is unclear. Germline V gene lookup returns CDR1 MNHEY and CDR2 SVGEGT. The CDR3 is 14 amino acids. Trimming pared 6 bases from V and 2 bases from J, leaving 13 bases between. CDR3 coding DNA: TGTGCCAGCAGCTATGGACGGGAAAACTATGGCTACACCTTC. Translation: CASSYGRENYGYTF.

V is TRBV20-1 and J is TRBJ2-7; perhaps TRBD2 as D (6 bases). CDR3 length equals 16 residues. With 3 bases removed from V and 1 base from J, the gap between germline ends came to 19 bases. Germline V gene lookup returns CDR1 DFQATT and CDR2 SNEGSKA (reference sequence). The CDR3 is CSASLLASVDSYEQYF. The CDR3 DNA reads TGCAGTGCTAGTCTGCTAGCGTCTGTTGATTCCTACGAGCAGTACTTC.

There are a few counts of this clonotype. The chain joins TRBV20-1 to TRBJ2-5; tentatively, D is TRBD1 or TRBD2 (5 bases each). The CDR3 is made up of 17 amino acids. Germline V gene data show CDR1 as DFQATT and CDR2 as SNEGSKA (reference sequence). V was shortened by 5 bases and J by 2 bases, with 24 bases between the two germline ends. DNA of the CDR3: TGCAGTGCTCGCCGTAGCGCCAGGGCTACTCTTCAAGAGACCCAGTACTTC. Translation: CSARRSARATLQETQYF.

The rearrangement uses TRBV3-1 and TRBJ1-2, with unresolved D. Germline CDR1 LGHDT, CDR2 YNNKEL (reference sequence). V lost 0 bases and J lost 6, with 14 bases in between. The CDR3 length is 15 residues. CDR3 sequence (DNA): TGTGCCAGCAGCCAAGATTTCGGCAGGATTAATGGCTACACCTTC. This codes for CASSQDFGRINGYTF.

This clonotype was seen only a few times. The chain recombines TRBV12-3 or TRBV12-4 with TRBJ2-4; D may be TRBD1 (6 bases). The CDR3 totals 11 residues. V was trimmed by 4 bases and J by 11 bases, leaving 9 bases between them. This CDR3 reads CASSSTGLQYF. CDR3 bases: TGTGCCAGCAGTTCAACAGGGCTTCAGTACTTC.